A selection of T cell receptor beta chains follows, all from one sample in a study of CD8+ T cells in alopecia areata. Only in-frame clones appear in the TCRdb table, and some are missing; sequencing was by immunoSEQ multiplex PCR. Of 100,000 to 150,000 clones listed, around 49% were seen once; the top ten hold under 20%. This specimen was CD8+ T cells sorted from blood, taken at week 0. The receptors come from a human donor with alopecia areata. Each CDR3 is given with its conserved first and last residue. D genes are given only for firm matches. Only some rows state a clone size, as once, few, many or a class for expanded clones.

d_call	j_call	v_call	clone_size	cdr3_aa	cdr3_nt
TRBD1	TRBJ2-5	TRBV18	once	CASSEGQDQETQYF	TGTGCCAGCTCAGAGGGACAGGACCAAGAGACCCAGTACTTC
NA	TRBJ1-3	TRBV9	few	CASSVFPGNTIYF	TGTGCCAGCAGCGTTTTTCCTGGAAACACCATATATTTT
NA	TRBJ1-2	TRBV29-1	NA	CSDLRYNYGYTF	TGCAGCGACCTCCGGTATAACTATGGCTACACCTTC
NA	TRBJ1-5	TRBV18	NA	CASSPGVSNQPQHF	TGTGCCAGCTCACCAGGGGTAAGCAATCAGCCCCAGCATTTT
NA	TRBJ2-5	TRBV5-6	NA	CASSTGPIKETQYF	TGTGCCAGCAGTACAGGACCGATCAAAGAGACCCAGTACTTC
TRBD1	TRBJ2-1	TRBV29-1	NA	CSVERNRGTFEQFF	TGCAGCGTTGAACGGAACAGGGGAACATTCGAGCAGTTCTTC
TRBD2	TRBJ2-7	TRBV5-6	NA	CASSLGLAEGPGSYEQYF	TGTGCCAGCAGCCTCGGACTAGCGGAGGGCCCCGGCTCCTACGAGCAGTACTTC
TRBD1	TRBJ1-2	TRBV9	NA	CASSVGAGGNYGYTF	TGTGCCAGCAGCGTAGGCGCAGGGGGAAACTATGGCTACACCTTC
NA	TRBJ2-5	TRBV5-1	NA	CASSSRDQETQYF	TGCGCCAGCAGCAGCAGGGACCAAGAGACCCAGTACTTC
TRBD1	TRBJ2-5	TRBV11-2	few	CASSATKGQGASETQYF	TGTGCCAGCAGCGCCACGAAGGGACAGGGGGCAAGCGAGACCCAGTACTTC
TRBD1	TRBJ1-5	TRBV29-1	NA	CSVKNRGPGQPQHF	TGCAGCGTCAAAAACAGGGGGCCCGGTCAGCCCCAGCATTTT
NA	TRBJ2-2	TRBV25-1	NA	CASSEWEVTGELFF	TGTGCCAGCAGTGAATGGGAAGTTACCGGGGAGCTGTTTTTT
NA	TRBJ2-3	TRBV9	NA	CASSVGGYSTDTQYF	TGTGCCAGCAGCGTCGGCGGTTATAGCACAGATACGCAGTATTTT
NA	TRBJ1-2	TRBV7-9	NA	CASSLAGGGNYGYTF	TGTGCCAGCAGCTTAGCAGGCGGGGGAAACTATGGCTACACCTTC
NA	TRBJ1-6	TRBV4-3	NA	CASSQHRVDDSPLHF	TGCGCCAGCAGCCAGCACAGGGTAGATGATTCACCCCTCCACTTT
NA	TRBJ1-1	TRBV9	few	CASSVDGVSAFF	TGTGCCAGCAGCGTAGATGGAGTATCGGCTTTCTTT
NA	TRBJ2-7	TRBV2	NA	CASSPGTYEQYF	TGTGCCAGCAGTCCCGGGACCTACGAGCAGTACTTC
NA	TRBJ1-6	TRBV11-2	NA	CASSLGPSPLHF	TGTGCCAGCAGCTTAGGTCCTTCACCCCTCCACTTT
NA	TRBJ2-1	TRBV13	NA	CASSLGGDYNEQFF	TGTGCCAGCAGCTTAGGGGGGGATTACAATGAGCAGTTCTTC
TRBD2	TRBJ2-1	TRBV11-2	NA	CASSLDLGLAAYNEQFF	TGTGCCAGCAGCTTAGATCTAGGGCTAGCGGCCTACAATGAGCAGTTCTTC
TRBD1	TRBJ1-6	TRBV6-1	few	CASSEAYGDRVSSPLHF	TGTGCCAGCAGTGAAGCCTACGGGGACAGGGTTAGTTCACCCCTCCACTTT
NA	TRBJ2-1	TRBV5-6	few	CASSLGDGEQFF	TGTGCCAGCAGCTTGGGGGATGGTGAGCAGTTCTTC
NA	TRBJ2-7	TRBV29-1	few	CSVVGHSYEQYF	TGCAGCGTTGTGGGGCACTCCTACGAGCAGTACTTC
TRBD1	TRBJ1-1	TRBV7-8	NA	CASSHDTGGHTEAFF	TGTGCCAGCAGCCACGATACAGGGGGGCACACTGAAGCTTTCTTT
NA	TRBJ1-5	TRBV6-1	NA	CASSGRGSNQPQHF	TGTGCCAGCAGTGGCAGGGGTAGCAATCAGCCCCAGCATTTT
TRBD2	TRBJ2-3	TRBV10-3	few	CAISEFTSGGNTQYF	TGTGCCATCAGTGAGTTCACTAGCGGGGGGAATACGCAGTATTTT
NA	TRBJ1-6	TRBV7-3	few	CASSQDGNSPLHF	TGTGCCAGCAGCCAGGACGGGAATTCACCCCTCCACTTT
TRBD1	TRBJ1-4	TRBV2	NA	CAIRDRSFATNEKLFF	TGTGCCATCCGGGACAGAAGCTTCGCAACTAATGAAAAACTGTTTTTT
NA	TRBJ1-2	TRBV2	NA	CASSELPPSDGYTF	TGTGCCAGCAGTGAACTCCCGCCTAGCGATGGCTACACCTTC
NA	TRBJ2-7	TRBV5-6	NA	CASSLTSAYEQYF	TGTGCCAGCAGCTTGACTTCAGCCTACGAGCAGTACTTC
NA	TRBJ1-2	TRBV30	NA	CAWSPPQPDYGYTF	TGTGCCTGGAGCCCCCCCCAGCCGGACTATGGCTACACCTTC
NA	TRBJ2-7	TRBV7-9	NA	CASSLGGLGNEQYF	TGTGCCAGCAGCTTAGGGGGTCTCGGGAACGAGCAGTACTTC
TRBD2	TRBJ2-1	TRBV10-3	few	CAISESRASGDNNEQFF	TGTGCCATCAGTGAGTCGAGGGCTAGCGGGGACAACAATGAGCAGTTCTTC
TRBD1	TRBJ1-2	TRBV29-1	NA	CSVTGENYGYTF	TGCAGCGTGACAGGGGAAAACTATGGCTACACCTTC
NA	TRBJ1-2	TRBV4-1	NA	CASSQAPGIIYGYTF	TGCGCCAGCAGCCAAGCTCCCGGGATTATCTATGGCTACACCTTC
TRBD1	TRBJ1-2	TRBV5-1	many	CASSLELYRGWNGYTF	TGCGCCAGCAGCTTGGAACTCTACAGGGGTTGGAATGGCTACACCTTC
NA	TRBJ2-4	TRBV30	NA	CAWSVRGGAALAKNIQYF	TGTGCCTGGAGTGTACGAGGAGGGGCCGCCCTAGCCAAAAACATTCAGTACTTC